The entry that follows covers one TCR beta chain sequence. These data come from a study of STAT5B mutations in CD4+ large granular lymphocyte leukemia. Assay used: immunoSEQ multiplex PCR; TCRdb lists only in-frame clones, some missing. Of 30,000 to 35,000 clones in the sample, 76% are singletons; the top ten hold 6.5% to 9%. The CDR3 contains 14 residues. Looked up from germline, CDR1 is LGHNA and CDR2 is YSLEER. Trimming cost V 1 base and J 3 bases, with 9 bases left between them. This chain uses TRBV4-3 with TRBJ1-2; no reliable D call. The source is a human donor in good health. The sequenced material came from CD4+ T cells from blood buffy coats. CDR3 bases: TGCGCCAGCAGCCAAGTGAACAGCTACTATGGCTACACCTTC. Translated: CASSQVNSYYGYTF.